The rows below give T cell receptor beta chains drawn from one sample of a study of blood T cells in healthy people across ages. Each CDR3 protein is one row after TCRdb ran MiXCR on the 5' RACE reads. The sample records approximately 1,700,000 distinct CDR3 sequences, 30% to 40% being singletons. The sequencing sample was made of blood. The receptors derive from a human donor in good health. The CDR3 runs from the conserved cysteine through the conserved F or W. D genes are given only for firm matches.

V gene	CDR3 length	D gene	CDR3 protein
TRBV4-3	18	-	CASSRTGIGTTGTDTQYF
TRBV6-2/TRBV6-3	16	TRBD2	CASSTVLAGIADTQYF
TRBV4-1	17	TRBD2	CASSQETSGGSGYEQFF
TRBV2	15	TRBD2	CASSAGTSTMETQYF
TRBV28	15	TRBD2	CASCPGSGVIETQYF
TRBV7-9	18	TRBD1	CASSLAIFRTGARTEAFF
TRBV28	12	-	CASSFHGYEQYF
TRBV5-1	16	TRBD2	CASSLFLAGGEETQYF
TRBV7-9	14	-	CASSHQGRKYGYTF
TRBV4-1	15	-	CASSQERGSFYGYTF
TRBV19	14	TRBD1	CASRAGTDTYEQYF
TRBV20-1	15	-	CSASSVSQRTDTQYF
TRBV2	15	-	CASSDELGRTGELFF
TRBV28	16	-	CASTGNTGIGTNEQFF
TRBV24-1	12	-	CATSSQGDEQYF
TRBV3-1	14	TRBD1	CASRQEYRGTEAFF
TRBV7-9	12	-	CASSLQGSTQYF
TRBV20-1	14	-	CSARGLGVVQPQHF
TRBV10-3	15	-	CAISESGNYGTEAFF
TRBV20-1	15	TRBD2	CSARTSGGITDTQYF
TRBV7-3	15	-	CASSTQGPTLYGYTF
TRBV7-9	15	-	CASSLGLGLPETQYF
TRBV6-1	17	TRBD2	CASSDPRLAATYNEQFF
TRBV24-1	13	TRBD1	CATSDRQGYGYTF
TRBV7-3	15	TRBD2	CASSLIAGGPGEQYF
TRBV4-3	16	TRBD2	CASSHAEGGSYNEQFF
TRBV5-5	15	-	CASSLGFDGSYEQYF